The sequence of this T cell receptor (beta chain) was determined in a study of spatial heterogeneity in lung cancer (dated by TCRdb to about 2019). Turning to the overall study: More beta-chain than alpha-chain transcripts were consistently detected, likely reflecting higher beta-chain transcript abundance. The study linked features of the TCR repertoire to counts of nonsynonymous mutations, which were determined by whole-exome sequencing of tumor tissue. In the raw uncorrected reads, each unique combination of TCR and UMI appeared more than ten times on average. Both alpha and beta chains were TCR-sequenced in samples taken at surgery, namely 220 tumor regions, around 70 matched nontumor lung samples and 50 to 60 PBMC samples. TCR transcript counts in tumor regions correlated strongly with a T cell transcriptional module score from matched bulk RNA-seq. In non-small cell lung cancer, the study quantitatively compared TCR alpha and beta repertoires across several tumor regions, matched nontumor lung, and blood. The paper as a whole reports these results and caveats: Counts of ubiquitous and regional expanded TCRs were found to correlate with counts of ubiquitous and regional nonsynonymous mutations, respectively. TCR-seq coverage of tumor T cells was estimated to be only approximately 7.3% for alpha chains and more than 11% for beta chains. Additional single-cell paired TCR alpha and beta sequencing was considered necessary to confirm, at a functional level, the hypothesis that regional TCRs recognize regional mutations. The tumor nonsynonymous mutation count correlated with the number of expanded intratumoral alpha and beta TCRs.

The CDR3, from cysteine to phenylalanine, totals 15 residues. The sequence is cut down to CDR3 DNA, 45 bases in frame from base 1. The germline V gene supplies CDR1 MDHEN and CDR2 SYDVKM. Trimming costs V 6 bases and J 3 bases, and their ends lie 18 bases apart. Library prep was done by 5' RACE. Reads for this sample came from a NextSeq 500. In the TCR library protocol, a unique molecular identifier was attached to each TCR cDNA molecule so that PCR and sequencing errors could be corrected. The study's processing was this. TCR identification, UMI-based error correction and CDR3 extraction were all carried out with Decombinator tools. Expanded TCRs were defined as those above a frequency of 2 per 1,000, corresponding to the top 1% of the tumor frequency distribution. Expanded tumor TCRs were classed as regional if statistically deemed absent (corrected P<0.05) from at least one tumor region, otherwise ubiquitous. Renyi diversity was calculated using the R vegan package after each repertoire was subsampled 100 times to 5,000 TCRs. CDR3 similarity networks were constructed using string-kernel similarity of amino acid triplets, with links drawn between CDR3s whose pairwise similarity was above 0.82. The public reads were quality trimmed at Q25 with fastp and then assembled into clones with MiXCR by TCRdb, keeping productive beta chains. Under each unique CDR3 protein, matching rows form one entry showing the most common genes and DNA. The V and J calls and clone size are TCRdb's, not the authors'. The sample profile shows about 1,700 distinct CDR3 sequences; approximately 4.3% of them were found once. About 30% of the sample belongs to the ten largest clones.

This clonotype counts as medium-sized (0.01 to 0.1%). Its specific antigen is unknown. Qualities for individual bases were not recorded, and no much larger clone is one base off. The label giving this sample's time point can be read as: sample taken at primary tumor resection. The donors were some 76 patients from the lung TRACERx cohort who had early-stage, untreated non-small cell lung cancer. TCR sequencing used whole RNA extracted from tumor and nontumor lung tissue, or from cryopreserved PBMC samples, without cell sorting. Only patients with enough RNA available from two or more tumor regions were chosen for TCR sequencing. Before being selected, tumor and adjacent nontumor lung specimens were reviewed by a lung pathologist.

This receptor was obtained from a male donor with early-stage non-small cell lung cancer. Recombination joined TRBV28 with TRBJ2-7, and possibly TRBD2, on 6 matching bases. The starting material was lung tumor tissue, obtained at surgery. The sequenced DNA is TGTGCCAGCAGGTCCTTACGGGAGAACCTCTACGAGCAGTACTTC. It translates as CASRSLRENLYEQYF.